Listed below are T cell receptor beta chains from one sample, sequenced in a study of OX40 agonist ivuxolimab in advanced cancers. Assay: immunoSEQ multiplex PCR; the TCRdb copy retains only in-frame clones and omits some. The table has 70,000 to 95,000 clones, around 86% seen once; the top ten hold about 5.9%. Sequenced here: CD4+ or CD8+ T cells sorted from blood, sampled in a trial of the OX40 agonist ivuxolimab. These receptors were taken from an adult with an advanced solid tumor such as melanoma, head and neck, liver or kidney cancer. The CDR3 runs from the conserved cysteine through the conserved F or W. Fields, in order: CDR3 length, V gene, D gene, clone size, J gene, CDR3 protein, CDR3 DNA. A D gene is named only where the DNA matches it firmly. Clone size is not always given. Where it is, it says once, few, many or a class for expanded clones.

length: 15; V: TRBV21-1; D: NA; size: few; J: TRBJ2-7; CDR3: CASSKTLTGDGEQYF; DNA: TGTGCCAGCAGCAAAACTTTGACAGGGGATGGCGAGCAGTACTTC
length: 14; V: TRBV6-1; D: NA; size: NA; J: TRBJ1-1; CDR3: CASNDRALRPEAFF; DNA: TGTGCCAGCAACGATCGGGCCCTTAGACCTGAAGCTTTCTTT
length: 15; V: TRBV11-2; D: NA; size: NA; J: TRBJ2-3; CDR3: CASSFAARSTDTQYF; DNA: TGTGCCAGCAGCTTTGCCGCTAGGAGCACAGATACGCAGTATTTT
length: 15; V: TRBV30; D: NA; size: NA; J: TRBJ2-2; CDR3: CAWSVWGGVTGELFF; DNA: TGTGCCTGGAGTGTATGGGGAGGTGTCACCGGGGAGCTGTTTTTT
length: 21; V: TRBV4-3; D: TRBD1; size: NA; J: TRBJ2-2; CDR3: CASSQSTGGGVGGRITGELFF; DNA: TGCGCCAGCAGCCAATCTACAGGGGGCGGGGTTGGCGGGAGAATAACCGGGGAGCTGTTTTTT
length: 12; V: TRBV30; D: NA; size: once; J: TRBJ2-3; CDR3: CAWSVQVDTQYF; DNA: TGTGCCTGGAGTGTACAGGTAGATACGCAGTATTTT
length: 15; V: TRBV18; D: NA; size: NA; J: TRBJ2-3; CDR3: CASSPLQGSTDTQYF; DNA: TGTGCCAGCTCACCACTCCAGGGTAGCACAGATACGCAGTATTTT
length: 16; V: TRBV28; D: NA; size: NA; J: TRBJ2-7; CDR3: CASSFAPGGSSYEQYF; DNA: TGTGCCAGCAGTTTTGCCCCCGGGGGTAGCTCCTACGAGCAGTACTTC
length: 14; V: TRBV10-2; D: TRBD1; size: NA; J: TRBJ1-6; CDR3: CASSVWDRNSPLHF; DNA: TGCGCCAGCAGTGTATGGGACAGAAATTCACCCCTCCACTTT
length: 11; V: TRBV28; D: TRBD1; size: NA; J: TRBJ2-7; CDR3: CASTDRGEQYF; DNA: TGTGCCAGCACCGACAGGGGGGAGCAGTACTTC
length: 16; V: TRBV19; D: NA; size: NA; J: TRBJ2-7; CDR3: CASSMVWGSGGYEQYF; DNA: TGTGCCAGTAGTATGGTGTGGGGCTCCGGGGGATACGAGCAGTACTTC
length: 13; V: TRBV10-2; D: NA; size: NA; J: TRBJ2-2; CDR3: CAVQAGPTGELFF; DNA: TGCGCCGTTCAGGCAGGGCCCACCGGGGAGCTGTTTTTT
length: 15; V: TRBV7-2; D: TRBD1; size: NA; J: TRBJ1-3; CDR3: CASSLGQGMGNTIYF; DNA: TGTGCCAGCAGCTTAGGACAGGGGATGGGAAACACCATATATTTT
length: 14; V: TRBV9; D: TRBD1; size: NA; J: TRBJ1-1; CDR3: CASSADRGNTEAFF; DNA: TGTGCCAGCAGCGCTGACAGGGGGAACACTGAAGCTTTCTTT
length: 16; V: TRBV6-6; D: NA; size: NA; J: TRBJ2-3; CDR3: CASRYQGSRRTDTQYF; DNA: TGTGCCAGCAGATATCAGGGGTCCCGCCGCACAGATACGCAGTATTTT
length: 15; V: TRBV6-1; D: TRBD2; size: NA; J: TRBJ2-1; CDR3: CASTEIAGGNNEQFF; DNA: TGTGCCAGCACCGAAATAGCGGGGGGAAACAATGAGCAGTTCTTC
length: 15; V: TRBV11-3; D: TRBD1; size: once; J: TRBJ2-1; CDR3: CASSLEGQGAYEQFF; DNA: TGTGCCAGCAGCTTAGAGGGACAGGGGGCCTACGAGCAGTTCTTC
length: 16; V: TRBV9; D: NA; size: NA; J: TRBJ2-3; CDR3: CASSVSPGAVGDTQYF; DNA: TGTGCCAGCAGCGTTTCTCCGGGGGCCGTCGGAGATACGCAGTATTTT
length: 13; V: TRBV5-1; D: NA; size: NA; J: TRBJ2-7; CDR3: CASSLDTPYEQYF; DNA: TGCGCCAGCAGCTTGGATACTCCGTACGAGCAGTACTTC
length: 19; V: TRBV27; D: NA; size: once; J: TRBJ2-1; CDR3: CASSLGGMGAGGTYNEQFF; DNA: TGTGCCAGCAGTTTAGGGGGAATGGGAGCTGGTGGAACCTACAATGAGCAGTTCTTC
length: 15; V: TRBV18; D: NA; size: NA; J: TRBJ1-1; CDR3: CASSLLGQLNTEAFF; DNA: TGTGCCAGCTCACTCCTAGGACAGCTGAACACTGAAGCTTTCTTT
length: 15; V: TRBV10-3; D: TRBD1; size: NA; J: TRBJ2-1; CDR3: CAIKRHGTGNNEQFF; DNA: TGTGCCATCAAGAGGCATGGGACAGGGAACAATGAGCAGTTCTTC
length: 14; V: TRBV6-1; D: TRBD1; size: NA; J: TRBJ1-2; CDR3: CASSDLDRGRGYTF; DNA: TGTGCCAGCAGCGACCTGGACAGGGGACGGGGCTACACCTTC
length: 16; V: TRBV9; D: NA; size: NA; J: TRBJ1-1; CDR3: CASSARAGTLNTEAFF; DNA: TGTGCCAGCAGCGCCCGAGCCGGGACATTAAACACTGAAGCTTTCTTT
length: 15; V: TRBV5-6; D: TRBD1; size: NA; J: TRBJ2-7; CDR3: CASTKGGTGAYEQYF; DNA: TGTGCCAGCACTAAAGGGGGGACAGGGGCCTACGAGCAGTACTTC
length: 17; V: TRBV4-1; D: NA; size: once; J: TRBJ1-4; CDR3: CASSLQGFDRGNEKLFF; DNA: TGCGCCAGCAGCCTACAGGGATTCGACCGGGGTAATGAAAAACTGTTTTTT
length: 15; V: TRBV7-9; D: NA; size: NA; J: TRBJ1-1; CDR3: CASTSLRGKNTEAFF; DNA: TGTGCCAGCACCTCCCTACGGGGCAAGAACACTGAAGCTTTCTTT
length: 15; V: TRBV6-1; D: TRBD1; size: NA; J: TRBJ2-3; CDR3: CASRTGQGNTDTQYF; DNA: TGTGCCAGCAGGACGGGACAGGGAAACACAGATACGCAGTATTTT
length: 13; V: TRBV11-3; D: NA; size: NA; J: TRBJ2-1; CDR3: CASSLGRNNEQFF; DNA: TGTGCCAGCAGCTTGGGACGGAACAATGAGCAGTTCTTC
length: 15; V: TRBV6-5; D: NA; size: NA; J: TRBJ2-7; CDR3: CASSYFGQGSDEQYF; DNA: TGTGCCAGCAGTTACTTTGGGCAGGGGTCCGACGAGCAGTACTTC
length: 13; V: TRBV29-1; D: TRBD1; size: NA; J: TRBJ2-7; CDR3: CSVGQGASYEQYF; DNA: TGCAGCGTTGGACAGGGGGCATCCTACGAGCAGTACTTC
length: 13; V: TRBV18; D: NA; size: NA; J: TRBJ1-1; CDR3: CASSLKQNTEAFF; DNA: TGTGCCAGCTCACTAAAACAGAACACTGAAGCTTTCTTT
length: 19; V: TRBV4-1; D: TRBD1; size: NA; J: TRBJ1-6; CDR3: CASSPGTGGAGSYNSPLHF; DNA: TGCGCCAGCAGCCCTGGGACAGGGGGCGCCGGGTCCTATAATTCACCCCTCCACTTT
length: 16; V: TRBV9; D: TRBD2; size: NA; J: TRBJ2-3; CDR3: CASSTTPLAGTDTQYF; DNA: TGTGCCAGCAGCACCACCCCCCTAGCGGGGACAGATACGCAGTATTTT
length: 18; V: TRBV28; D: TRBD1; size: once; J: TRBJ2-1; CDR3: CASSPTTGTGKTYNEQFF; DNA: TGTGCCAGCAGTCCTACAACCGGGACAGGTAAAACCTACAATGAGCAGTTCTTC
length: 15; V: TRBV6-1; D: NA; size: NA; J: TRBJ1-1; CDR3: CASNGRGFMNTEAFF; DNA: TGTGCCAGCAATGGCAGGGGCTTCATGAACACTGAAGCTTTCTTT
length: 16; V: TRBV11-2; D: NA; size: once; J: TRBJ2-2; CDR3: CASSKNLGVLTGELFF; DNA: TGTGCCAGCAGCAAAAACTTGGGGGTTCTCACCGGGGAGCTGTTTTTT
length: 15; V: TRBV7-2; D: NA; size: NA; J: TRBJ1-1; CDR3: CASSLDLRGRTEAFF; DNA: TGTGCCAGCAGCTTAGATTTAAGGGGGAGGACTGAAGCTTTCTTT
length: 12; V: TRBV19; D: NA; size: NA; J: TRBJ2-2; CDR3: CASSMGRGELFF; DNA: TGTGCCAGTAGTATGGGACGGGGGGAGCTGTTTTTT
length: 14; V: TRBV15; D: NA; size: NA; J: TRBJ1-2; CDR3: CATSRAQANYGYTF; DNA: TGTGCCACCAGCAGGGCCCAGGCTAACTATGGCTACACCTTC
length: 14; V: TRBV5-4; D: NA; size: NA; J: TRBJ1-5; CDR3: CASSFWGANQPQHF; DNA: TGTGCCAGCAGCTTTTGGGGTGCGAATCAGCCCCAGCATTTT
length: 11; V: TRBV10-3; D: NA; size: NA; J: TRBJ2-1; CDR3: CAISRTDEQFF; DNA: TGTGCCATCAGTCGGACGGATGAGCAGTTCTTC
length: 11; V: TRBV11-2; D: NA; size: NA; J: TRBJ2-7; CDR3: CASSFATEQYF; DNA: TGTGCCAGCAGCTTCGCGACCGAGCAGTACTTC